This TCR beta chain was observed in a study of T cell responses to AZD1222 COVID-19 vaccine. Trimming took off 3 bases at V and 4 bases at J, with 11 bases between the two ends. Germline lookup yields CDR1 MDHEN and CDR2 SYDVKM. This CDR3 spans 14 amino acids. Data came from immunoSEQ multiplex PCR; TCRdb stores just in-frame clones and leaves some out. This repertoire shows more than 150,000 clones, roughly nine tenths found once; its top ten account for approximately 1.2%. The specimen was peripheral blood, collected 28 days after the second AZD1222 dose. This chain uses TRBV28 with TRBJ2-3; D is unclear. This TCR was recovered from an adult who received the AZD1222 COVID-19 vaccine. The CDR3 coding sequence is TGTGCCAGCAGTTTGGCAGGTCAGGCAGATACGCAGTATTTT. This encodes CASSLAGQADTQYF.